This T cell receptor (beta chain) was sequenced for a study of radiation and T cells in renal cell carcinoma. The data were produced by immunoSEQ multiplex PCR, yet TCRdb's version contains in-frame clones alone and is incomplete. Of tens of thousands of clones in the sample, more than 75% were seen once. The CDR3 has 15 amino acids. V lost 6 bases and J lost 0; bases outside the gene matches: 7. Germline CDR1 and CDR2: SNHLY and FYNNEI. Time point here: baseline pretreatment blood. Sample treatment: 15 Gy SBRT to primary tumor, nephrectomy 4 weeks later. After SBRT, blood was collected at 2 and 4 weeks, plus baseline.

The rearrangement uses TRBV2 and TRBJ1-2; 7 nucleotides match TRBD1. The TCR was taken from a man between 60 and 75 years old with renal cell carcinoma. Source: blood, taken from a patient whose treatment included radiotherapy and nephrectomy. The CDR3 sequence is CASRKDRAPNYGYTF. The CDR3 DNA sequence: TGTGCCAGCAGAAAAGACAGGGCCCCTAACTATGGCTACACCTTC.